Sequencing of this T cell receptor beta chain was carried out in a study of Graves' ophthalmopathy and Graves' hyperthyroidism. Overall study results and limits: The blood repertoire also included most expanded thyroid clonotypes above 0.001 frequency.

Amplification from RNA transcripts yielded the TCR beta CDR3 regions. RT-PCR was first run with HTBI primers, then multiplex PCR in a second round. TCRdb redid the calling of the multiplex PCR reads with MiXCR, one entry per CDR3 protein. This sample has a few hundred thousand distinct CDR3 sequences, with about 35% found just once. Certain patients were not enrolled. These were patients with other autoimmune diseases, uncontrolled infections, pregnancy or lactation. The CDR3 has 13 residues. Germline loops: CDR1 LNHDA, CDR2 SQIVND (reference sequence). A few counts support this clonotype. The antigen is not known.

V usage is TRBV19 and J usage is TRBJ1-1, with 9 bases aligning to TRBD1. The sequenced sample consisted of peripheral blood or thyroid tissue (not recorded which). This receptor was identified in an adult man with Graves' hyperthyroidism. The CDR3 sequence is CAIGSGTGNEAFF. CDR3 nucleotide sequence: TGTGCAATCGGAAGTGGGACAGGGAATGAAGCTTTCTTT.